One and the same sample provided the 21 T cell receptor beta chains below, sequenced in a study of human T cells and chemical hapten exposure. Noted time point: patch test 2, 6 weeks after DPC sensitization. Noted treatment: therapeutic diphenylcyclopropenone sensitization with weekly scalp DPC. MiXCR, applied by TCRdb to the RACE reads, yields one record per CDR3 protein. The repertoire includes 110,000 or so distinct CDR3 sequences, 9.2% of them detected once, and 2.5% to 3.5% sits in the top ten. The starting material was whole blood, obtained in connection with sensitization to the hapten diphenylcyclopropenone (DPC). The receptors were sampled from a middle-aged woman with alopecia areata. Some clones in this sample may be carry-over from other donors' samples.

The table lists this clonotype with many counts. V usage is TRBV19 and J usage is TRBJ1-1; no clear D. Germline V lookup: CDR1 LNHDA, CDR2 SQIVND (reference sequence). The CDR3 contains 14 residues. V dropped 3 bases and J dropped 5 bases, with 13 bases sitting between them. The CDR3 region is CASSIVRERTEAFF. In DNA form, the CDR3 reads TGTGCCAGTAGTATCGTTAGGGAACGAACTGAAGCTTTCTTT.

This clonotype was picked up a small number of times. The chain employs TRBV20-1 and TRBJ2-3; no definite D call. CDR1 is DFQATT, CDR2 SNEGSKA, per germline (reference sequence). This CDR3 region has 14 residues. The V end was cut by 2 bases, the J end by 1 base, with 10 bases between. The DNA of the CDR3 is TGCAGTGCTAGAACATTCCTCGGCACAGATACGCAGTATTTT. Its protein is CSARTFLGTDTQYF.

This clonotype was detected many times. This chain links TRBV21-1 with TRBJ1-1. TRBV21-1 is annotated as a pseudogene. The CDR3 is 9 amino acids. CDR3 protein: CEDGTEAFF. The DNA of the CDR3 is TGTGAAGACGGTACTGAAGCTTTCTTT.

The sample holds many counts of this clonotype. This chain uses TRBV5-1 with TRBJ2-1; D is possibly TRBD1 (6 bases). The germline V and J ends were trimmed by 0 bases and 7 bases, with 11 bases remaining between them. The CDR3 runs to 14 residues. CDR1 SGHRS and CDR2 YFSETQ come from the germline V gene. The CDR3: CASSLEPGTNEQFF. The CDR3 region has the DNA TGCGCCAGCAGCTTGGAGCCCGGGACAAATGAGCAGTTCTTC.

This clonotype was found a few times. The rearrangement links TRBV7-2 to TRBJ1-4; tentatively, D is TRBD1 (6 bases). This CDR3 spans 18 amino acids. With 0 bases removed from V and 0 bases from J, the gap between germline ends came to 14 bases. The germline V gene has CDR1 SGHTA and CDR2 FQGNSA. The CDR3 here is CASSLARGQSATNEKLFF. Written as DNA, the CDR3 is TGTGCCAGCAGCTTAGCGCGGGGGCAGAGTGCAACTAATGAAAAACTGTTTTTT. Full variable domain (missing parts from reference TRBV7-2 and TRBJ1-4): GAGVSQSPSNKVTEKGKDVELRCDPISGHTALYWYRQSLGQGLEFLIYFQGNSAPDKSGLPSDRFSAERTGGSVSTLTIQRTQQEDSAVYLCASSLARGQSATNEKLFFGSGTQLSVL.

The sample holds many counts of this clonotype. V gene TRBV7-9 combines with J gene TRBJ1-2, with a tentative D call TRBD1 (6 bases). CDR3 length: 14 residues. Germline V CDR1 and CDR2: SEHNR, FQNEAQ (reference sequence). Trimming pared 4 bases from V and 2 bases from J, leaving 11 bases between. CDR3 nucleotides: TGTGCCAGCAGCTCCCAGGGGACAAACTATGGCTACACCTTC. Amino acid sequence: CASSSQGTNYGYTF.

In its sample, this clonotype was seen many times. This chain uses TRBV4-3 with TRBJ2-2; either TRBD1 or TRBD2 may fit D (6 bases each). The V end lost 4 bases, the J end lost 6 bases, and 12 bases lay between the germline ends. The CDR3 totals 14 residues. Germline CDR1 is LGHNA and CDR2 is YSLEER. The CDR3 protein is CASSPEGVPGELFF. CDR3 in DNA: TGCGCCAGCAGCCCGGAGGGGGTTCCCGGGGAGCTGTTTTTT.

This clonotype was seen only a few times. V usage is TRBV21-1 and J usage is TRBJ2-7; the DNA was not used to check the table's D call, TRBD1. TRBV21-1 is labeled a pseudogene. This CDR3 comprises 16 residues. The CDR3 protein is CASSPPGQGASYEQYF. CDR3 DNA sequence: TGTGCCAGCAGCCCGCCGGGACAGGGTGCATCCTACGAGCAGTACTTC.

This clonotype was observed many times. The chain links TRBV6-5 to TRBJ2-6; D possibly corresponds to TRBD2 (5 bases). From germline, CDR1 is MNHEY and CDR2 SVGAGI. The CDR3 covers 15 residues. V was clipped by 7 bases and J by 2 bases, with 12 bases between them. The CDR3 DNA is TGTGCCAGCAAATACCGGGGAACTGGGGCCAACGTCCTGACTTTC. It yields the protein CASKYRGTGANVLTF.

The chain joins TRBV9 to TRBJ2-1; D possibly corresponds to TRBD2 (6 bases). The CDR3 spans 13 residues. Germline V gene lookup returns CDR1 SGDLS and CDR2 YYNGEE. The V and J ends lost 3 bases and 7 bases respectively, with 11 bases between them. The CDR3: CASSAGGKNEQFF. The CDR3 DNA follows: TGTGCCAGCAGCGCCGGGGGTAAGAATGAGCAGTTCTTC. The full variable domain, with the rest looked up from reference TRBV9 and TRBJ2-1, is DSGVTQTPKHLITATGQRVTLRCSPRSGDLSVYWYQQSLDQGLQFLIQYYNGEERAKGNILERFSAQQFPDLHSELNLSSLELGDSALYFCASSAGGKNEQFFGPGTRLTVL.

This clonotype was counted a few times. The chain employs TRBV5-4 and TRBJ2-5; 7 positions match TRBD2. J lost 5 bases, V lost 4 bases, and 11 bases had no gene match. This CDR3 has 15 amino acids. Germline lookup yields CDR1 SGHNT and CDR2 YYREEE (reference sequence). In DNA form, the CDR3 reads TGTGCCAGCAGCGGCGGGACTACCACATATGAGACCCAGTACTTC. This codes for CASSGGTTTYETQYF.

This clonotype was seen many times. This chain uses TRBV6-5 with TRBJ2-7, with D possibly being TRBD1 (6 bases). Germline V lookup: CDR1 MNHEY, CDR2 SVGAGI. This CDR3 comprises 16 residues. V was shortened by 6 bases and J by 4 bases, with 22 bases between the two germline ends. The CDR3 DNA is TGTGCCAGCAGGCCCCGGACGTCTACAGGGCCTTACGAGCAGTACTTC. Translated, it gives CASRPRTSTGPYEQYF.

The chain recombines TRBV3-1 with TRBJ2-2, with 7 bases aligning to TRBD1. The germline V gene has CDR1 LGHDT and CDR2 YNNKEL (reference sequence). V trimming: 3 bases; J trimming: 1 base; junction bases outside the gene matches: 2. This CDR3 has 15 amino acids. Here the CDR3 DNA reads TGTGCCAGCAGCCACGGGACAGAGAACACCGGGGAGCTGTTTTTT. Translation gives CASSHGTENTGELFF.

This clonotype was detected many times. The chain uses TRBV11-2 and TRBJ2-1, with TRBD1 matching over 7 bases. J lost 2 bases, V lost 5 bases, and 6 bases had no gene match. This CDR3 is built from 15 residues. CDR1 and CDR2 (germline): SGHAT, FQNNGV. DNA for the CDR3: TGTGCCAGCAGCCCCCGACAGGGTGCCTACAATGAGCAGTTCTTC. The encoded protein is CASSPRQGAYNEQFF. The whole variable domain, filled in from reference TRBV11-2 and TRBJ2-1, reads EAGVAQSPRYKIIEKRQSVAFWCNPISGHATLYWYQQILGQGPKLLIQFQNNGVVDDSQLPKDRFSAERLKGVDSTLKIQPAKLEDSAVYLCASSPRQGAYNEQFFGPGTRLTVL.

This clonotype was seen a few times. The chain links TRBV30 to TRBJ1-5, with 8 bases lining up with TRBD1. V was pared by 0 bases and J by 1 base, with 5 bases of the junction left unmatched. This CDR3 is built from 16 residues. Germline assignment: CDR1 GTSNPN and CDR2 SVGIG (reference sequence). DNA of the CDR3: TGTGCCTGGAGTGTAGGGCAGGGGGCGAGCAATCAGCCCCAGCATTTT. It is translated as CAWSVGQGASNQPQHF.

The gene calls are TRBV9 and TRBJ2-6; either TRBD1 or TRBD2 may supply D (6 bases each). The germline V gene has CDR1 SGDLS and CDR2 YYNGEE. CDR3 length: 16 amino acids. V dropped 5 bases and J dropped 4 bases, with 16 bases sitting between them. The CDR3 sequence: CASSHKPGAGANVLTF. Here the CDR3 DNA reads TGTGCCAGCAGTCACAAGCCGGGGGCCGGGGCCAACGTCCTGACTTTC.

V gene TRBV11-2 combines with J gene TRBJ1-1; 7 bases are a match to TRBD1. V shed 3 bases, J shed 0 bases, and the junction held 4 bases outside the gene matches. There are 15 residues in the CDR3. The germline V gene has CDR1 SGHAT and CDR2 FQNNGV. The CDR3 nucleotides are TGTGCCAGCAGCTTCAGACAGGGAATGAACACTGAAGCTTTCTTT. Translation: CASSFRQGMNTEAFF.

The chain employs TRBV6-5 and TRBJ1-1; perhaps TRBD1 as D (6 bases). This CDR3 is built from 14 residues. Per germline, CDR1 MNHEY and CDR2 SVGAGI. V lost 3 bases and J lost 0, with 8 bases in between. This chain's CDR3 is CASSYQGLNTEAFF. The CDR3 coding sequence is TGTGCCAGCAGTTATCAGGGGTTGAACACTGAAGCTTTCTTT.

The sample holds many counts of this clonotype. The rearrangement links TRBV7-2 to TRBJ1-6; 12 nucleotides line up with TRBD1. The CDR3 length is 18 residues. V shed 4 bases, J shed 0 bases, and the junction held 4 bases outside the gene matches. Germline values: CDR1 SGHTA, CDR2 FQGNSA. The CDR3 spells CASSSGTGGFSYNSPLHF. As DNA, the CDR3 is TGTGCCAGCAGCTCCGGGACAGGGGGCTTCTCCTATAATTCACCCCTCCACTTT.

The V call is TRBV28, the J call TRBJ2-1; 11 bases agree with TRBD1. Germline-derived CDR1 and CDR2 are MDHEN and SYDVKM. This CDR3 contains 17 residues. J lost 1 base, V lost 5 bases, and 7 bases had no gene match. The CDR3 coding sequence is TGTGCCAGCAGTGGGGCGCGGGACAGGGGGTCCTACAATGAGCAGTTCTTC. Residues: CASSGARDRGSYNEQFF.

The chain couples TRBV4-3 to TRBJ2-7; TRBD2 agrees at 10 bases. With V trimmed by 1 base and J by 0 bases, 3 bases remained unmatched. Germline lookup yields CDR1 LGHNA and CDR2 YSLEER. The CDR3 is 16 amino acids. The CDR3 region is CASSQALAGASYEQYF. The DNA for the CDR3 is TGCGCCAGCAGCCAAGCCCTAGCGGGGGCCTCCTACGAGCAGTACTTC.